Below, 27 T cell receptor beta chains from the same sample are listed, as sequenced in a study of T cells in Graves' hyperthyroidism and ophthalmopathy. RNA transcripts yielded amplified TCR beta CDR3 regions. The HTBI primer set served for first-round RT-PCR of the TCR CDR3. In TCRdb, the multiplex PCR reads were re-called with MiXCR into one record per CDR3 protein. The data show 300,000 to 350,000 distinct CDR3 sequences, 18% seen once. The sequenced sample was blood. The receptors were sampled from a woman aged 45-60 years with Graves' hyperthyroidism.

This clonotype turned up a few times. The chain employs TRBV3-1 and TRBJ2-2; possible D gene TRBD1, 6 bases. CDR1 and CDR2 (germline): LGHDT, YNNKEL (reference sequence). The CDR3 length is 15 residues. Trimming shortened V by 1 base and J by 6 bases, and 12 bases separated the two germline ends. The CDR3 loop reads CASSQGFQGPGELFF. CDR3 in DNA: TGTGCCAGCAGCCAAGGGTTCCAGGGGCCCGGGGAGCTGTTTTTT.

The V gene is TRBV11-3, the J gene TRBJ1-4, with D possibly being TRBD1 (5 bases). This CDR3 contains 17 residues. The germline V and J ends were trimmed by 0 bases and 0 bases, with 11 bases remaining between them. Germline V gene lookup returns CDR1 SGHNT and CDR2 YENEEA. The CDR3: CASSLDGTAATNEKLFF. The CDR3 DNA follows: TGTGCCAGCAGCTTAGACGGGACGGCTGCAACTAATGAAAAACTGTTTTTT.

The V gene is TRBV5-5, the J gene TRBJ2-7, with 9 bases identical to TRBD1. Germline CDR1 reads SGHKS; CDR2 reads YYEKEE (reference sequence). J gave up 5 bases and V 4 bases, and 10 bases lay outside the gene matches. The CDR3 extends over 15 amino acids. Here the CDR3 reads CASSAPGTGTHEQYV. In DNA form, the CDR3 reads TGTGCCAGCAGCGCCCCCGGGACAGGGACCCACGAGCAGTACGTC.

This clonotype was observed at least ten times. The junction departs from the called germline gene at one end, perhaps through a read error. The chain is built from TRBV2 and TRBJ2-1; 14 bases are a match to TRBD2. CDR1 is SNHLY, CDR2 FYNNEI, per germline. The CDR3 spans 16 residues. CDR3 bases: TGTGCCAGCAGGGAAGGACTAGCGGGGGGCCGTCATGAGCAGTTCTTC. Protein product: CASREGLAGGRHEQFF.

In DNA, the CDR3 is TGTGCCAGCAGTTTTACCGGCGGGAGGGGTACCGGGGAGCTGTTTTTT. As protein: CASSFTGGRGTGELFF. This chain uses TRBV12-3 or TRBV12-4 with TRBJ2-2; TRBD2 matches at 9 bases. The CDR3 is 16 residues long. The V and J ends lost 3 bases and 5 bases, in that order; junction bases with no gene match: 7.

This clonotype came up many times. The V call is TRBV18, the J call TRBJ1-1, with D maybe TRBD1 (5 bases). The germline V gene encodes CDR1 KGHSH and CDR2 LQKENI. There are 14 residues in the CDR3. The V end was cut by 3 bases, the J end by 0 bases, with 8 bases between. The DNA of the CDR3 is TGTGCCAGCTCACCTTCAGGGTTGAACACTGAAGCTTTCTTT. Protein sequence: CASSPSGLNTEAFF.

This clonotype was recorded at least ten times. The genes are TRBV7-2 and TRBJ1-5; D not certain. V was clipped by 0 bases and J by 3 bases, with 9 bases between them. CDR1 is SGHTA, CDR2 FQGNSA, per germline. CDR3 length equals 15 residues. Here the CDR3 DNA reads TGTGCCAGCAGCTTAGCGACCGGAACCAATCAGCCCCAGCATTTT. It encodes CASSLATGTNQPQHF. Based on the CDR3 plus reference TRBV7-2 and TRBJ1-5, the full variable domain is GAGVSQSPSNKVTEKGKDVELRCDPISGHTALYWYRQSLGQGLEFLIYFQGNSAPDKSGLPSDRFSAERTGGSVSTLTIQRTQQEDSAVYLCASSLATGTNQPQHFGDGTRLSIL.

In DNA, the CDR3 is TGCGCCAGCAGCCAAGGGTTCCCGGAGAGACGGGGCAATCAGCCCCAGCATTTT. It encodes CASSQGFPERRGNQPQHF. The chain is built from TRBV4-1 and TRBJ1-5; D is undetermined. Germline values: CDR1 MGHRA, CDR2 YSYEKL. The CDR3 spans 18 residues. The V end was cut by 1 base, the J end by 2 bases, with 18 bases between.

This sequence joins TRBV6-1 and TRBJ2-1, with a weak D call TRBD2 (6 bases). V gave up 5 bases and J gave up 10 bases, with 12 bases separating them. The CDR3 is 12 residues long. Germline V gene data show CDR1 as MNHNS and CDR2 as SASEGT. The CDR3 DNA is TGTGCCAGCAGTCGGGGACTCGGGGAGCAGTTCTTC. Its protein is CASSRGLGEQFF.

The chain is built from TRBV12-3 or TRBV12-4 and TRBJ2-7; no definite D call. Trimming left V 5 bases short and J 2 bases short, with 19 bases between. This CDR3 is built from 16 residues. The CDR3 loop is CASSASFERTPYEQYF. The CDR3, as DNA: TGTGCCAGCAGTGCGTCCTTTGAACGGACCCCCTACGAGCAGTACTTC.

This clonotype showed up just a few times. This chain joins TRBV5-1 and TRBJ1-1; 11 bases are shared with TRBD1. Germline trimming cut 3 bases from V and 4 bases from J; bases unmatched to any gene: 8. The CDR3 runs to 16 residues. Germline V gives CDR1 SGHRS, CDR2 YFSETQ. The DNA for the CDR3 is TGCGCCAGCAGCTCGTGGACAGGGGGCCAGAGCACTGAAGCTTTCTTT. It encodes CASSSWTGGQSTEAFF.

The V gene is TRBV2, the J gene TRBJ2-3; TRBD1 matches at 9 bases. V shed 5 bases and J 3 bases; nucleotides not matched to a gene: 6. This CDR3 contains 15 residues. Looked up from germline, CDR1 is SNHLY and CDR2 is FYNNEI. CDR3 sequence: CASSSQGALTDTQYF. The CDR3 nucleotides read TGTGCCAGCAGTTCACAGGGGGCGCTTACAGATACGCAGTATTTT. The whole variable domain, remainder taken from reference TRBV2 and TRBJ2-3, is EPEVTQTPSHQVTQMGQEVILRCVPISNHLYFYWYRQILGQKVEFLVSFYNNEISEKSEIFDDQFSVERPDGSNFTLKIRSTKLEDSAMYFCASSSQGALTDTQYFGPGTRLTVL.

This chain links TRBV18 with TRBJ2-1; D is uncertain. CDR1 is KGHSH and CDR2 is LQKENI in the germline V gene. The CDR3 has 13 residues. Trimming pared 6 bases from V and 9 bases from J, leaving 15 bases between. As DNA, the CDR3 is TGTGCCAGCTCCCCGTGGGATCGCAGTGAGCAGTTCTTC. This sequence encodes CASSPWDRSEQFF.

This chain joins TRBV27 and TRBJ2-7; unclear D gene. V lost 0 bases and J 5 bases, leaving 11 bases between the germline ends. The CDR3 runs to 14 residues. Germline V lookup: CDR1 MNHEY, CDR2 SMNVEV (reference sequence). The CDR3 region has the DNA TGTGCCAGCAGTTTATCGCCTGGGTCCGACGAGCAGTACTTC. Its protein is CASSLSPGSDEQYF.

The rearrangement joins TRBV6-2 or TRBV6-3 to TRBJ2-2; the match to TRBD2 covers 11 bases. Germline CDR1 and CDR2: MNHEY and SVGEGT. The junction had 20 bases not matched to a gene; V was cut back by 7 bases and J by 7 bases. This CDR3 contains 19 residues. In DNA form, the CDR3 reads TGTGCCAGCATTCACTCAGTTAGCGGGGGGGAAATTGGAGACGGGGAGCTGTTTTTT. Translating it yields CASIHSVSGGEIGDGELFF.

This clonotype was observed at least ten times. The chain couples TRBV6-2 or TRBV6-3 to TRBJ2-1; a weak D match, TRBD2 (6 bases). CDR1 MNHEY and CDR2 SVGEGT come from the germline V gene. V was pared by 4 bases and J by 6 bases, with 10 bases between. The CDR3 totals 13 residues. The DNA of the CDR3 is TGTGCCAGCAGTTGGATCGGGGGCAATGAGCAGTTCTTC. Translated: CASSWIGGNEQFF.

On this clonotype itself: This may stem from a read error, because a much larger clone lies one nucleotide away. The chain combines TRBV20-1 with TRBJ1-5; no reliable D call. This CDR3 comprises 13 residues. V lost 3 bases and J lost 1, with 7 bases in between. Germline CDR1 reads DFQATT; CDR2 reads SNEGSKA (reference sequence). The CDR3 bases are TGCAGTGCTAGTATGAGGAGCAATCAGCCCCAGCATTTT. Translating it yields CSASMRSNQPQHF.

This clonotype was recorded many times. The J gene is TRBJ1-6, the V gene TRBV12-3 or TRBV12-4, with 7 nucleotides matching TRBD1. This CDR3 is 13 amino acids long. J lost 10 bases, V lost 3 bases, and 3 bases had no gene match. The CDR3, as DNA: TGTGCCAGCAGTTTCGGACAGGTGTCACCCCTCCACTTT. Encoded protein: CASSFGQVSPLHF.

This clonotype was picked up many times. This rearrangement joins TRBV20-1 to TRBJ2-4, with D tentatively TRBD2 (7 bases). The V end was cut by 3 bases, the J end by 4 bases, with 16 bases between. The length of the CDR3 is 15 residues. Germline CDR1 reads DFQATT; CDR2 reads SNEGSKA (reference sequence). The DNA for the CDR3 is TGCAGTGCTAGGGGGGGCTCTAGCGGAAAAAACATTCAGTACTTC. It translates to CSARGGSSGKNIQYF.

This clonotype was recorded once. This rearrangement joins TRBV6-2 or TRBV6-3 to TRBJ2-1; the match to TRBD2 covers 10 bases. Trimming at V came to 6 bases and at J to 2 bases, leaving 7 bases not matched to a gene. Germline loops: CDR1 MNHEY, CDR2 SVGEGT. The CDR3 runs 16 residues. The CDR3 reads CASSRSGGTTYNEQFF. The CDR3 DNA reads as TGTGCCAGCAGCCGTAGCGGGGGGACAACCTACAATGAGCAGTTCTTC.

The sample holds a few counts of this clonotype. The chain recombines TRBV6-1 with TRBJ2-3; 7 bases fit TRBD2. CDR3 length equals 12 residues. V lost 10 bases and J lost 1; bases outside the gene matches: 2. Germline V gene lookup returns CDR1 MNHNS and CDR2 SASEGT. The CDR3 loop is CATTSGTDTQYF. The CDR3 DNA reads as TGTGCCACTACTAGCGGCACAGATACGCAGTATTTT.

This chain uses TRBV12-5 with TRBJ1-4; D not certain. The CDR3 is 16 amino acids. With 6 bases removed from V and 3 bases from J, the gap between germline ends came to 17 bases. Germline values: CDR1 LGHNT, CDR2 FRNRAP. The CDR3 DNA is TGTGCTAGTGGCCCCTCCGGGGTGGGAGCTAATGAAAAACTGTTTTTT. Amino acid sequence: CASGPSGVGANEKLFF.

The rearrangement uses TRBV5-6 and TRBJ2-7, with TRBD1 matching 8 bases. Germline V gives CDR1 SGHDT, CDR2 YYEEEE. V lost 3 bases, J lost 2 bases, and 4 bases stayed unmatched. The CDR3 consists of 14 residues. As DNA, the CDR3 is TGTGCCAGCAGCTCCGGACAGGGAACCTACGAGCAGTACTTC. Its translation: CASSSGQGTYEQYF.

This clonotype was seen at least ten times. The V and J genes are TRBV6-1 and TRBJ1-5; perhaps TRBD1 as D (5 bases). Per germline, CDR1 MNHNS and CDR2 SASEGT. The CDR3 is made up of 18 amino acids. V was pared by 5 bases and J by 0 bases, with 20 bases between. This CDR3 reads CASSSRLRGAYSNQPQHF. The CDR3 region has the DNA TGTGCCAGCAGTTCGAGGCTACGAGGGGCCTATAGCAATCAGCCCCAGCATTTT.

A few counts support this clonotype. The CDR3 reads CASSLVGGPYGYTF. In DNA, the CDR3 is TGTGCCAGCAGTTTAGTTGGAGGGCCATATGGCTACACCTTC. This chain uses TRBV28 with TRBJ1-2; D is undetermined. Trimming removed 2 bases from V and 5 bases from J, with 12 bases in between. CDR3 size: 14 residues. Germline CDR1 and CDR2: MDHEN and SYDVKM.

This clonotype was counted at least ten times. Germline is not matched at one junction end, which may reflect a read error. V usage is TRBV27 and J usage is TRBJ2-1; D is unclear. From germline, CDR1 is MNHEY and CDR2 SMNVEV (reference sequence). This CDR3 has 15 amino acids. Here the CDR3 DNA reads TGTGCCAGCAGTTTATCTTCTCTTTCCTACAGTGAGCAGTTCTTC. Its translation: CASSLSSLSYSEQFF.

This clonotype was observed a handful of times. This chain links TRBV19 with TRBJ2-7; TRBD1 aligns across 8 bases. With 4 bases clipped from V and 5 bases from J, the junction kept 4 bases outside the gene matches. Germline values: CDR1 LNHDA, CDR2 SQIVND (reference sequence). The CDR3 contains 13 residues. CDR3 nucleotide sequence: TGTGCCAGTAGTAGGACAGGGTTCAACGAGCAGTACGTC. It codes for CASSRTGFNEQYV.